A selection of T cell receptor beta chains follows, all from one sample in a study of T cells after yellow fever vaccination. TCRdb analysed the 5' RACE reads with MiXCR anew, one entry per CDR3 protein. The sample records about 94,000 distinct CDR3 sequences, about 8.4% being singletons. This sample comprised CD8+ T cells not binding an NS4B(214-222) dextramer, sorted from PBMCs, obtained around 15 days after the first yellow fever vaccination. These receptors came from a man between 18 and 35 years old who received the YFV17D yellow fever vaccine. Each CDR3 is given with its conserved first and last residue. D genes are given only for firm matches. Clone size, where shown, is once, few, many, or a class for clones that have expanded.

TRBD1	TRBJ2-3	TRBV12-3/TRBV12-4	few	15	TGTGCCAGCACCCCCCGGGGCAGGGGGCAAGATACGCAGTATTTT	CASTPRGRGQDTQYF
TRBD1	TRBJ2-7	TRBV19	NA	14	TGTGCCAGTAGTATGGAAGAGACAGGGTTCGAGCAGTACTTC	CASSMEETGFEQYF
NA	TRBJ2-1	TRBV29-1	NA	15	TGCAGCGTGATGGGGTCCCTGAACACCTACAATGAGCAGTTCTTC	CSVMGSLNTYNEQFF
NA	TRBJ2-7	TRBV11-2	NA	12	TGTGCCAGCAGCTTAGCCGCCTACGAGCAGTACTTC	CASSLAAYEQYF
TRBD2	TRBJ2-1	TRBV11-2	few	14	TGTGCCAGCAGCGGGGGACTACAATACAATGAGCAGTTCTTC	CASSGGLQYNEQFF
NA	TRBJ2-6	TRBV4-3	few	15	TGCGCCAGCAGCCAAGATTCGGGTGGGGCCAACGTCCTGACTTTC	CASSQDSGGANVLTF
NA	TRBJ2-3	TRBV6-5	few	15	TGTGCCAGCAGTTACGGGGCGTTTAGCACAGATACGCAGTATTTT	CASSYGAFSTDTQYF
NA	TRBJ1-1	TRBV5-1	NA	15	TGCGCCAGCAGCTTGGGAACAGGGCTGAACACTGAAGCTTTCTTT	CASSLGTGLNTEAFF
NA	TRBJ2-1	TRBV12-3/TRBV12-4	few	11	TGTGCCAGCAGTTTCTCCGGGGAGCAGTTCTTC	CASSFSGEQFF
TRBD1	TRBJ2-6	TRBV5-1	few	17	TGCGCCAGCATCCCTGACAGGGGGGGGTCTGGGGCCAACGTCCTGACTTTC	CASIPDRGGSGANVLTF
NA	TRBJ2-1	TRBV6-5	few	13	TGTGCCAGCAGTTACGCCGGGAAGGGTGAGCAGTTCTTC	CASSYAGKGEQFF
TRBD2	TRBJ2-5	TRBV20-1	NA	14	TGCAGTGCTAGAGATGGAGCGGGGTCAGAGACCCAGTACTTC	CSARDGAGSETQYF
NA	TRBJ2-3	TRBV4-2	NA	13	TGTGCCAGCAGCCAAGAGGGTCAAAATACGCAGTATTTT	CASSQEGQNTQYF
TRBD2	TRBJ2-1	TRBV20-1	NA	14	TGCAGTGCCAAGAACTCGGGGGGATACAATGAGCAGTTCTTC	CSAKNSGGYNEQFF
TRBD1	TRBJ1-2	TRBV6-1	few	14	TGTGCCAGCAGCAATGAGGACAGGAACTATGGCTACACCTTC	CASSNEDRNYGYTF
NA	TRBJ2-7	TRBV6-1	few	14	TGTGCCAGCAGGAGGGGGGGCGGACCCTACGAGCAGTACTTC	CASRRGGGPYEQYF
NA	TRBJ1-1	TRBV29-1	few	13	TGCAGCGTCCCTGGGAGTGGAAGGACTGAAGCTTTCTTT	CSVPGSGRTEAFF
TRBD2	TRBJ2-2	TRBV11-2	NA	16	TGTGCCAGCAGCTTAGAGCGGGGGGGTAACACCGGGGAGCTGTTTTTT	CASSLERGGNTGELFF
NA	TRBJ2-7	TRBV20-1	NA	13	TGCAGTGCATCCCGATTAGGCATCTACGAGCAGTACTTC	CSASRLGIYEQYF
NA	TRBJ2-1	TRBV20-1	NA	19	TGCAGTGCTAGAGAACGTCCCTCAACCGGGTCTAGCCGGATGGAGGAGCAGTTCTTC	CSARERPSTGSSRMEEQFF
TRBD2	TRBJ2-5	TRBV4-3	few	17	TGCGCCAGCAGCCACTTAACTAGCGGGGGGGGACAAGAGACCCAGTACTTC	CASSHLTSGGGQETQYF
TRBD1	TRBJ1-2	TRBV20-1	NA	15	TGCAGTGCTAGAGGTTCAACAGGGGGCGACTATGGCTACACCTTC	CSARGSTGGDYGYTF
NA	TRBJ2-7	TRBV6-1	NA	14	TGTGCCAGCAGTCGCCGGTTCGGGTCGATGGAGCAGTACTTC	CASSRRFGSMEQYF
NA	TRBJ2-1	TRBV4-3	NA	16	TGCGCCAGCAGCCAAGATTTCGGGGGCCCTTACAATGAGCAGTTCTTC	CASSQDFGGPYNEQFF
NA	TRBJ2-1	TRBV28	NA	14	TGTGCCAGCAGTTTTCGACTAGTAGGGTTGGAGCAGTTCTTC	CASSFRLVGLEQFF
NA	TRBJ2-3	TRBV4-2	many	16	TGTGCCAGCAGCCAAGGTGACAGGCCCAGCACAGATACGCAGTATTTT	CASSQGDRPSTDTQYF
NA	TRBJ1-5	TRBV12-3/TRBV12-4	NA	16	TGTGCCAGCAGCCCGGCAGGCACAGGGCGGTATCAGCCCCAGCATTTT	CASSPAGTGRYQPQHF
NA	TRBJ2-1	TRBV19	NA	13	TGTGCCAGTAGTATCGCACAGGGAAATGAGCAGTTCTTC	CASSIAQGNEQFF
NA	TRBJ2-6	TRBV27	few	13	TGTGCCAGCAGTTTTCCTGGGGCCAACGTCCTGACTTTC	CASSFPGANVLTF
NA	TRBJ1-5	TRBV27	few	15	TGTGCCAGCAGTTTATCGGGGGTCCTCAGTCAGCCCCAGCATTTT	CASSLSGVLSQPQHF
NA	TRBJ2-3	TRBV7-2	many	13	TGTGCCGAAAACGAAGGGGCGGGAGATACGCAGTATTTT	CAENEGAGDTQYF